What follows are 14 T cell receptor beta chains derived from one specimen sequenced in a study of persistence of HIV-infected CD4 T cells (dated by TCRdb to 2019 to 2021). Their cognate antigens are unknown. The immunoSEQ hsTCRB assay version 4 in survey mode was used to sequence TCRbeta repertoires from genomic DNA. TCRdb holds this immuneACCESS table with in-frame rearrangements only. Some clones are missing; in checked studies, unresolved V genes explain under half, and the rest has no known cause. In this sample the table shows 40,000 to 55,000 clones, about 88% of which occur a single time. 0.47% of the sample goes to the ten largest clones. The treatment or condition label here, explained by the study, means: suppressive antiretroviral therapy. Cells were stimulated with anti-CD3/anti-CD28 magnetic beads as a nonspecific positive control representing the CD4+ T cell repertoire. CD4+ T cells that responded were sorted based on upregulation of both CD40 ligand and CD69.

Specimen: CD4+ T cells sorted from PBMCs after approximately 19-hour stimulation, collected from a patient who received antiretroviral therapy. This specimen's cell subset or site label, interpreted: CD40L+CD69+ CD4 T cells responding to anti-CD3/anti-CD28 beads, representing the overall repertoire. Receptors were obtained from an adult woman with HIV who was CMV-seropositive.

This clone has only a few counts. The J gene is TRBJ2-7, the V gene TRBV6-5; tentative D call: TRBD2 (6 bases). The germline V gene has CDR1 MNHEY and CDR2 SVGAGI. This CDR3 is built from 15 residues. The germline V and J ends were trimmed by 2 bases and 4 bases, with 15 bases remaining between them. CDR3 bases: TGTGCCAGCAGTTACCCCCTTGCTAGCGTTTACGAGCAGTACGTC. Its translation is CASSYPLASVYEQYV.

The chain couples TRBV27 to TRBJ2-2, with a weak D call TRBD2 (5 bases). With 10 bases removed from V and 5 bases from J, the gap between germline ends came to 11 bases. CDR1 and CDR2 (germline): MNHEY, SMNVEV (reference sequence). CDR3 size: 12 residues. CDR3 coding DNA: TGTGCCACCCGGAGGACTACCGGGGAGCTGTTTTTT. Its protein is CATRRTTGELFF.

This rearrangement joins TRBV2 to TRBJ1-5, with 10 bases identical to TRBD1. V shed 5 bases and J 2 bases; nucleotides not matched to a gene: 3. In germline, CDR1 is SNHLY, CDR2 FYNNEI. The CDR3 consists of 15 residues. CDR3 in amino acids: CASSPGTGGNQPQHF. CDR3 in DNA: TGTGCCAGCAGTCCCGGGACAGGGGGCAATCAGCCCCAGCATTTT. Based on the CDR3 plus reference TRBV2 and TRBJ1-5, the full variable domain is EPEVTQTPSHQVTQMGQEVILRCVPISNHLYFYWYRQILGQKVEFLVSFYNNEISEKSEIFDDQFSVERPDGSNFTLKIRSTKLEDSAMYFCASSPGTGGNQPQHFGDGTRLSIL.

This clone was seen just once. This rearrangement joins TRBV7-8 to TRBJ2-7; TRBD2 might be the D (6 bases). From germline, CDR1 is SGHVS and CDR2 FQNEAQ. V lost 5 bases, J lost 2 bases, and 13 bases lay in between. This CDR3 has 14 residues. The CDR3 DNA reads TGTGCCAGCAGCATCGGGACTTCAGCCTACGAGCAGTACTTC. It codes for CASSIGTSAYEQYF.

CDR3 protein: CASSLIGDRSNEQFF. The CDR3 nucleotides read TGTGCCAGCAGCTTAATAGGGGACAGATCCAATGAGCAGTTCTTC. The gene calls are TRBV7-3 and TRBJ2-1; TRBD1 aligns across 7 bases. The ends lost 1 base at V and 6 bases at J; junction bases unmatched: 6. There are 15 residues in the CDR3. Germline CDR1 reads SGHTA; CDR2 reads FQGTGA.

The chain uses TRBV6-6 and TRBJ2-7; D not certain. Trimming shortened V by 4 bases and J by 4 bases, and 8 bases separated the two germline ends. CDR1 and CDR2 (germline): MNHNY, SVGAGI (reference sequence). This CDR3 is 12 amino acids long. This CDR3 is CASSSDYYEQYV. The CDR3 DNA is TGTGCCAGCAGTTCGGATTATTACGAGCAGTACGTC.

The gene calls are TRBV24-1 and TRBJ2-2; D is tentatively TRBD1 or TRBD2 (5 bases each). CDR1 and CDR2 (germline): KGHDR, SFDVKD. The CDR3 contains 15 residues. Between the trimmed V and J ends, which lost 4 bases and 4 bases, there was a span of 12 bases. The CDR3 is CATSDRRGVTGELFF. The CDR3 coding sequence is TGTGCCACCAGTGACCGAAGGGGAGTCACCGGGGAGCTGTTTTTT.

The CDR3 region is CASSGQGAYEQYF. The CDR3 region has the DNA TGTGCCAGCAGTGGACAGGGGGCCTACGAGCAGTACTTC. The rearrangement uses TRBV12-3 or TRBV12-4 and TRBJ2-7, with TRBD1 matching over 10 bases. The CDR3 has 13 residues. The V and J ends lost 5 bases and 2 bases, in that order; junction bases with no gene match: 0.

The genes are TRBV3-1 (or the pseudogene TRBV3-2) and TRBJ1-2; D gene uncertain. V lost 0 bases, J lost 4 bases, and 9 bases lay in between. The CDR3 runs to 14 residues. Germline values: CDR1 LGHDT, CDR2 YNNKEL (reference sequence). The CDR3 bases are TGTGCCAGCAGCCAAGATGCAGCGCCCTATGGCTACACCTTC. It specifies CASSQDAAPYGYTF.

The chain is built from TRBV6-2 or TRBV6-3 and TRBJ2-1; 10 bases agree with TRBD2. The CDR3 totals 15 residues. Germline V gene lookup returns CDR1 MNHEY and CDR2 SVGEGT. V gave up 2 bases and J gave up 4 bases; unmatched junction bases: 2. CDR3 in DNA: TGTGCCAGCAGTTACCGAGCGGGGGGGTACAATGAGCAGTTCTTC. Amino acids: CASSYRAGGYNEQFF.

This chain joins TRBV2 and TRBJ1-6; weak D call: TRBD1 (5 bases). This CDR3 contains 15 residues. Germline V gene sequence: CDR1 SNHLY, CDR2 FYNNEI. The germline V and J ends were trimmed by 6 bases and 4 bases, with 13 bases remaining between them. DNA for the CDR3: TGTGCCAGCAGGGAGTCCGGGACTTATAATTCACCCCTCCACTTT. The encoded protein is CASRESGTYNSPLHF.

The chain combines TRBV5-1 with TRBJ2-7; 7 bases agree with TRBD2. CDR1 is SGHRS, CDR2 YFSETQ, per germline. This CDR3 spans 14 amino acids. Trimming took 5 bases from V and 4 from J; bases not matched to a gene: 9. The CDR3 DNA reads TGCGCCAGCAGGGTGGCTAGCGGTTCGTACGAGCAGTACGTC. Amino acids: CASRVASGSYEQYV.

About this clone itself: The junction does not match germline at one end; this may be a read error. CDR3 region: CASSVGGDRGRRGAVF. As DNA, the CDR3 is TGTGCCAGCAGCGTAGGAGGGGACAGGGGACGCCGGGGAGCTGTTTTT. V gene TRBV9 combines with J gene TRBJ2-2; 10 nucleotides line up with TRBD1. The length of the CDR3 is 16 residues. Germline loops: CDR1 SGDLS, CDR2 YYNGEE.

The CDR3 nucleotides read TGTGCCAGCAGGGACAGGGGCTCCATTCAGTACTTC. It specifies CASRDRGSIQYF. This chain uses TRBV2 with TRBJ2-4, with 9 bases that match TRBD1. V was clipped by 6 bases and J by 9 bases; unmatched bases: 3. Germline-derived CDR1 and CDR2 are SNHLY and FYNNEI. This CDR3 is built from 12 residues.